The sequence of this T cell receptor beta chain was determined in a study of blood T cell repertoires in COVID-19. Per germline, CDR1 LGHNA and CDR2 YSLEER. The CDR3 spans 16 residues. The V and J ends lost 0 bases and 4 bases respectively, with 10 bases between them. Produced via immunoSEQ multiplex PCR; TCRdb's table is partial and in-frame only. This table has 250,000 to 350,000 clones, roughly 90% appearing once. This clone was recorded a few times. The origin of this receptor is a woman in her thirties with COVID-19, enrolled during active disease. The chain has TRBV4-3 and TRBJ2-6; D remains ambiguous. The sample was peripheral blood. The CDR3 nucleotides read TGCGCCAGCAGCCAAGAATCTTCCCGGGGGGCCAACGTCCTGACTTTC. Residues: CASSQESSRGANVLTF.